The 9 T cell receptor beta chains reported below all come from one sample, sequenced in a study of T cell changes during pregnancy in multiple sclerosis. The data were produced by immunoSEQ multiplex PCR, yet TCRdb's version contains in-frame clones alone and is incomplete. The profile shows approximately 100,000 clones, 85% to 95% of them singletons. The sample in question was peripheral blood, obtained in the third trimester of pregnancy. The receptor set was obtained from a female donor with multiple sclerosis, enrolled in a pregnancy study.

The count of this clone is one. The genes are TRBV7-6 and TRBJ2-1; the D gene is possibly TRBD2 (7 bases). This CDR3 has 17 residues. The V end was cut by 5 bases, the J end by 9 bases, with 26 bases between. The germline gives CDR1 SGHVS, CDR2 FNYEAQ. The CDR3 nucleotides read TGTGCCAGCAGCGCCCCGGGGGCGGGAGCCAAAAGGGCTGAGCAGTTCTTC. Translating gives CASSAPGAGAKRAEQFF.

The chain is built from TRBV7-8 and TRBJ1-4; D is uncertain. Per the germline V gene, CDR1 is SGHVS and CDR2 is FQNEAQ. V was shortened by 5 bases and J by 3 bases, with 10 bases between the two germline ends. This CDR3 comprises 14 residues. DNA of the CDR3: TGTGCCAGCAGCCTTCCTGGAGCTAATGAAAAACTGTTTTTT. Translation: CASSLPGANEKLFF.

The V call is TRBV6-5, the J call TRBJ2-7; 9 bases are shared with TRBD1. Germline loops: CDR1 MNHEY, CDR2 SVGAGI. This CDR3 region has 14 residues. The J segment lost 4 bases and the V segment lost 4 bases, leaving 5 bases of the junction unmatched. The chain's CDR3 is CASSSGTGLYEQYF. In nucleotides, the CDR3 is TGTGCCAGCAGTTCCGGGACAGGGCTGTACGAGCAGTACTTC.

Concerning this clone: The identical CDR3 is also encoded by other nucleotide sequences in the sample. The rearrangement joins TRBV5-4 to TRBJ1-5; D is ambiguous. V lost 0 bases and J lost 5, with 9 bases in between. Germline lookup yields CDR1 SGHNT and CDR2 YYREEE (reference sequence). The CDR3 spans 14 residues. This CDR3 is CASSLAGIDQPQHF. For the CDR3, the DNA is TGTGCCAGCAGCTTGGCGGGGATCGATCAGCCCCAGCATTTT.

The chain is built from TRBV28 and TRBJ2-2; D remains ambiguous. V lost 5 bases, J lost 13 bases, and 17 bases lay in between. This CDR3 has 13 residues. The V gene's germline CDR1 is MDHEN and CDR2 SYDVKM. CDR3 nucleotide sequence: TGTGCCAGCAGTGCCCCCTATTTATCCGTGCTGTTTTTT. Its protein is CASSAPYLSVLFF.

The chain is built from TRBV6-5 and TRBJ2-3; 13 bases fit TRBD2. Germline CDR1 MNHEY, CDR2 SVGAGI. This CDR3 spans 15 amino acids. V lost 4 bases to trimming and J lost 4 bases; unmatched junction nucleotides: 2. This chain's CDR3 is CASSWTSGSSDTQYF. The CDR3 DNA sequence: TGTGCCAGCAGTTGGACTAGCGGGAGTTCAGATACGCAGTATTTT.

V gene TRBV4-2 combines with J gene TRBJ2-1; 11 nucleotides match TRBD2. Trimming cost V 0 bases and J 4 bases; bases outside gene matches: 8. CDR3 length: 18 residues. CDR1 LGHNA and CDR2 YNFKEQ come from the germline V gene. CDR3 nucleotides: TGTGCCAGCAGCCAAGAGTGGCTAGCGGGAGGTCGATACAATGAGCAGTTCTTC. Its protein is CASSQEWLAGGRYNEQFF.

The chain uses TRBV5-1 and TRBJ2-7, with D perhaps TRBD2 (7 bases). This CDR3 comprises 15 residues. CDR1 SGHRS and CDR2 YFSETQ come from the germline V gene. V lost 0 bases and J 7 bases, leaving 17 bases between the germline ends. Here the CDR3 DNA reads TGCGCCAGCAGCTTGGGGGGGGGCGCGTCGTCTGAGCAGTACTTC. Translating gives CASSLGGGASSEQYF.

The V gene is TRBV2, the J gene TRBJ2-7; D perhaps matches TRBD1 (6 bases). The V gene's germline CDR1 is SNHLY and CDR2 FYNNEI. There are 13 residues in the CDR3. Trimming cost V 5 bases and J 4 bases, with 12 bases left between them. CDR3 loop: CASSRAGAYEQYF. The CDR3 DNA sequence: TGTGCCAGCAGTAGGGCAGGGGCATACGAGCAGTACTTC.